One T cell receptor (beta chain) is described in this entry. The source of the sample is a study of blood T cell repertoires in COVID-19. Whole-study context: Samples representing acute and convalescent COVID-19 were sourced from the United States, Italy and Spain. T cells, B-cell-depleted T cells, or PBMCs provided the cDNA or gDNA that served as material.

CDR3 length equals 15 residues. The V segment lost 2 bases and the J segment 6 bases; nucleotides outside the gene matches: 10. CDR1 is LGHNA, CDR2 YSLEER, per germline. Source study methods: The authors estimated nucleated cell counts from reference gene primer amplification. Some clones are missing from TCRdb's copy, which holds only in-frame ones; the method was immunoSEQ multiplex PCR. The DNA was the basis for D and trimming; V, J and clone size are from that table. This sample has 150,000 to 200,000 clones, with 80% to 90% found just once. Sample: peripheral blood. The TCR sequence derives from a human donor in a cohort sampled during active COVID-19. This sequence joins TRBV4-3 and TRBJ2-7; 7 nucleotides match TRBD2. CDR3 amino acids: CASSQSSTPGGEQYF. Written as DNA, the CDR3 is TGCGCCAGCAGCCAATCCTCGACTCCGGGGGGCGAGCAGTACTTC.